Reported below is one T cell receptor (beta chain). This specimen comes from a study of blood T cell repertoires in COVID-19. Study overall: Some COVID-19 samples were acute and others convalescent; all came from the United States, Italy and Spain.

Germline lookup yields CDR1 SGHDT and CDR2 YYEEEE. The CDR3 extends over 16 amino acids. The ends were cut back, 4 bases at V and 2 bases at J, with 18 bases in the middle. Sequenced by immunoSEQ multiplex PCR; TCRdb stores in-frame clones only, minus some. This table holds 150,000 to 180,000 clones, 83% found once. The sequencing input was peripheral blood. This chain connects TRBV5-6 to TRBJ2-5; TRBD1 is a possible D gene (6 bases). The clonotype comes from a woman aged 55-69 years with COVID-19, enrolled during active disease. This chain's CDR3 is CASSTPRLDRQETQYF. CDR3 in DNA: TGTGCCAGCAGCACTCCCCGATTGGACAGACAAGAGACCCAGTACTTC.